Listed below are T cell receptor beta chains from one sample, sequenced in a study of T cells in Graves' hyperthyroidism and ophthalmopathy. TCRdb reanalysed the multiplex PCR reads using MiXCR and keeps one entry per CDR3 protein. The data show hundreds of thousands of distinct CDR3 sequences, around 15% seen once. Sequencing was performed on blood. The receptors derive from a woman in her sixties or seventies with Graves' ophthalmopathy. Each CDR3 is given with its conserved first and last residue. The order of the fields is J gene, clone size, V gene, D gene, CDR3 DNA, CDR3 protein. D genes are given only for firm matches. A clone size is listed for some rows: how often the clone was seen (once, few, many), or a class if it is expanded.

j_call: TRBJ2-3
clone_size: many
v_call: TRBV29-1
d_call: NA
cdr3_nt: TGCAGCGTTGAAGAGGGCACAGATACGCAGTATTTT
cdr3_aa: CSVEEGTDTQYF

j_call: TRBJ2-1
clone_size: few
v_call: TRBV24-1
d_call: TRBD2
cdr3_nt: TGTGCCACCAGTGAAGCTCCGGGACTAGCGGGAGAGGAGCAGTTCTTC
cdr3_aa: CATSEAPGLAGEEQFF

j_call: TRBJ1-4
clone_size: many
v_call: TRBV11-2
d_call: NA
cdr3_nt: TGTGCCAGCAGCCCGGGCGGGCTTGGTGAAAAACTGTTTTTT
cdr3_aa: CASSPGGLGEKLFF

j_call: TRBJ2-1
clone_size: many
v_call: TRBV11-2
d_call: NA
cdr3_nt: TGTGCCAGCAGCTCCTGGGACAAGAACAATGAGCAGTTCTTC
cdr3_aa: CASSSWDKNNEQFF

j_call: TRBJ2-2
clone_size: NA
v_call: TRBV6-1
d_call: NA
cdr3_nt: TGTGCCAGCAGTGAATTGCCGGATCTCACCGGGGAGCTGTTTTTT
cdr3_aa: CASSELPDLTGELFF

j_call: TRBJ2-2
clone_size: NA
v_call: TRBV19
d_call: NA
cdr3_nt: TGTGCCAGTAGTATGTTGTTAGCATCGAACACCGGGGAGCTGTTTTTT
cdr3_aa: CASSMLLASNTGELFF

j_call: TRBJ2-1
clone_size: many
v_call: TRBV28
d_call: NA
cdr3_nt: TGTGCCAGCAGTGGGACTCCCTTCGACTACAATGAGCAGTTCTTC
cdr3_aa: CASSGTPFDYNEQFF

j_call: TRBJ2-5
clone_size: many
v_call: TRBV28
d_call: NA
cdr3_nt: TGTGCCAGCAGTTTACCCCAGGGATACCAAGAGACCCAGTACTTC
cdr3_aa: CASSLPQGYQETQYF

j_call: TRBJ2-7
clone_size: many
v_call: TRBV5-6
d_call: NA
cdr3_nt: TGTGCCAGCAGCGGGGACACGACCTACGAGCAGTACTTC
cdr3_aa: CASSGDTTYEQYF

j_call: TRBJ1-2
clone_size: many
v_call: TRBV20-1
d_call: NA
cdr3_nt: TGCAGTGCTAGCGGGGCCCCCTATGGCTACACCTTC
cdr3_aa: CSASGAPYGYTF

j_call: TRBJ2-7
clone_size: few
v_call: TRBV20-1
d_call: NA
cdr3_nt: TGCAGTGCAGGGGGGGGGCTGGCCCCTCGACGCGAGCAGTACTTC
cdr3_aa: CSAGGGLAPRREQYF

j_call: TRBJ2-5
clone_size: few
v_call: TRBV6-1
d_call: TRBD2
cdr3_nt: TGTGCCAGCAGCAAACATGGGGCGGGGGACGAGACCCAGTACTTC
cdr3_aa: CASSKHGAGDETQYF

j_call: TRBJ2-7
clone_size: many
v_call: TRBV20-1
d_call: NA
cdr3_nt: TGCAGTGCTAGAGGCCCGGTCCCATCCTACGAGCAGTACTTC
cdr3_aa: CSARGPVPSYEQYF

j_call: TRBJ1-2
clone_size: few
v_call: TRBV19
d_call: NA
cdr3_nt: TGTGCCAGTACCCAGCCAAGTTCAGATGGCTACACCTTC
cdr3_aa: CASTQPSSDGYTF

j_call: TRBJ2-5
clone_size: many
v_call: TRBV5-4
d_call: TRBD1
cdr3_nt: TGTGCCAGCAGCGGGGGACAGGGGGCCCAGGAGACCCAGTACTTC
cdr3_aa: CASSGGQGAQETQYF

j_call: TRBJ2-7
clone_size: few
v_call: TRBV4-1
d_call: TRBD1
cdr3_nt: TGCGCCAGCAGCCAACCGGGACAGGGCGTCTACGAGCAGTACTTC
cdr3_aa: CASSQPGQGVYEQYF

j_call: TRBJ1-2
clone_size: NA
v_call: TRBV20-1
d_call: NA
cdr3_nt: TGCAGTGCAACACAGGGTCGGTCGAACTATGGCTACACCTTC
cdr3_aa: CSATQGRSNYGYTF

j_call: TRBJ2-1
clone_size: many
v_call: TRBV6-1
d_call: TRBD2
cdr3_nt: TGTGCCAGCAGTGAAAGCGGGAGGGCCGGCAATGAGCAGTTCTTC
cdr3_aa: CASSESGRAGNEQFF

j_call: TRBJ1-2
clone_size: many
v_call: TRBV5-1
d_call: NA
cdr3_nt: TGCGCCAGCAGCTTGGAGGGCAGTTCTAACTATGGCTACACCTTC
cdr3_aa: CASSLEGSSNYGYTF

j_call: TRBJ1-2
clone_size: few
v_call: TRBV7-2
d_call: NA
cdr3_nt: TGTGCCAGCAGCTTAGGCCCCTGGCAGTCCTATGGCTACACCTTC
cdr3_aa: CASSLGPWQSYGYTF

j_call: TRBJ1-2
clone_size: few
v_call: TRBV28
d_call: NA
cdr3_nt: TGTGCCAGCAGTTTTGCAGGGGCTTCGATGTATGGCTACACCTTC
cdr3_aa: CASSFAGASMYGYTF

j_call: TRBJ2-7
clone_size: many
v_call: TRBV20-1
d_call: NA
cdr3_nt: TGCAGTGCCCAATCTGGGGGTTACGAGCAGTACTTC
cdr3_aa: CSAQSGGYEQYF

j_call: TRBJ2-7
clone_size: many
v_call: TRBV20-1
d_call: NA
cdr3_nt: TGCAGTGCTACCGGGAGCTCCTACGAGCAGTACTTC
cdr3_aa: CSATGSSYEQYF

j_call: TRBJ2-7
clone_size: many
v_call: TRBV27
d_call: NA
cdr3_nt: TGTGCCAGCAGTTTAAGGTTTTCGCCAGTACTTTCCTACGAGCAGTACTTC
cdr3_aa: CASSLRFSPVLSYEQYF

j_call: TRBJ2-2
clone_size: many
v_call: TRBV11-2
d_call: NA
cdr3_nt: TGTGCCAGCAGCTTTGGAAGGGGCTACACCGGGGAGCTGTTTTTT
cdr3_aa: CASSFGRGYTGELFF

j_call: TRBJ2-1
clone_size: NA
v_call: TRBV24-1
d_call: NA
cdr3_nt: TGTGCCACCAGTGACGCCAGGGGTGTTAAATACAATGAGCAGTTCTTC
cdr3_aa: CATSDARGVKYNEQFF

j_call: TRBJ2-2
clone_size: NA
v_call: TRBV7-9
d_call: NA
cdr3_nt: TGTGCCAGCAGCTTAAGGCCCCAGTGGGACAGCGGGAGTTTTAACGGGGAGCTGTTTTTT
cdr3_aa: CASSLRPQWDSGSFNGELFF

j_call: TRBJ2-5
clone_size: many
v_call: TRBV20-1
d_call: NA
cdr3_nt: TGCAGTGCTAGAACCGGGACCGGGGAGACCCAGTACTTC
cdr3_aa: CSARTGTGETQYF

j_call: TRBJ2-2
clone_size: many
v_call: TRBV12-3/TRBV12-4
d_call: NA
cdr3_nt: TGTGCCAGCACCCTTCAGGGGGGTTACACCGGGGAGCTGTTTTTT
cdr3_aa: CASTLQGGYTGELFF

j_call: TRBJ1-1
clone_size: many
v_call: TRBV6-1
d_call: NA
cdr3_nt: TGTGCCAGCAGTGAAGGTCCAGGGAGGACTGAAGCTTTCTTT
cdr3_aa: CASSEGPGRTEAFF

j_call: TRBJ1-1
clone_size: few
v_call: TRBV6-5
d_call: NA
cdr3_nt: TGTGCCAGCAGTTACTCCGCTCCGTACTTGAACACTGAAGCTTTCTTT
cdr3_aa: CASSYSAPYLNTEAFF

j_call: TRBJ2-7
clone_size: many
v_call: TRBV30
d_call: NA
cdr3_nt: TGTGCCTGGAGTTCTCTAGACGCAGGCGAGCAGTACTTC
cdr3_aa: CAWSSLDAGEQYF

j_call: TRBJ2-2
clone_size: many
v_call: TRBV5-1
d_call: NA
cdr3_nt: TGCGCCAGCAGCTTGGGGACGAACACCGGGGAGCTGTTTTTT
cdr3_aa: CASSLGTNTGELFF

j_call: TRBJ2-3
clone_size: NA
v_call: TRBV5-1
d_call: TRBD2
cdr3_nt: TGCGCCAGCAGCTCCCAAAGACTAGCGGGAGGCACAGATACGCAGTATTTT
cdr3_aa: CASSSQRLAGGTDTQYF

j_call: TRBJ2-7
clone_size: many
v_call: TRBV12-3/TRBV12-4
d_call: NA
cdr3_nt: TGTGCCAGCAGTGGCTTACCCAGCTCCTACGAGCAGTACTTC
cdr3_aa: CASSGLPSSYEQYF

j_call: TRBJ2-2
clone_size: many
v_call: TRBV12-3/TRBV12-4
d_call: NA
cdr3_nt: TGTGCCAGCAGTCCGTTAAGGGTCGGGAACACCGGGGAGCTGTTTTTT
cdr3_aa: CASSPLRVGNTGELFF

j_call: TRBJ2-7
clone_size: few
v_call: TRBV27
d_call: NA
cdr3_nt: TGTGCCAGCAGTTGGAGGGACAGCTCCTACGAGCAGTACTTC
cdr3_aa: CASSWRDSSYEQYF

j_call: TRBJ2-7
clone_size: NA
v_call: TRBV9
d_call: TRBD1
cdr3_nt: TGTGCCAGCAGCCCCAGAACCGGGACAGGTTCCTACGAGCAGTACTTC
cdr3_aa: CASSPRTGTGSYEQYF

j_call: TRBJ2-1
clone_size: few
v_call: TRBV18
d_call: NA
cdr3_nt: TGTGCCAGCTCACCACAGGGCACAGGGGACTATGAGCAGTTCTTC
cdr3_aa: CASSPQGTGDYEQFF